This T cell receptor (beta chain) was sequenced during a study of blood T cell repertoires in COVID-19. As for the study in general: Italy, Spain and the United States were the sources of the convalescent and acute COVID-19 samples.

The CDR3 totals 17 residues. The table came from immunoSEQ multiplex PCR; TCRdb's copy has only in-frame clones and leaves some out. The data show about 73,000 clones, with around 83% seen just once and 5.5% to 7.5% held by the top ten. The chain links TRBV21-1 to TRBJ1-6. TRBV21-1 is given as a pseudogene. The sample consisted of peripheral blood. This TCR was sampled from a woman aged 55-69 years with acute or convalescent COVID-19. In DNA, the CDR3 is TGTGCCAGCAGGAGGCCCCCCCCCGCGATCTATAATTCACCCCTCCACTTT. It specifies CASRRPPPAIYNSPLHF.